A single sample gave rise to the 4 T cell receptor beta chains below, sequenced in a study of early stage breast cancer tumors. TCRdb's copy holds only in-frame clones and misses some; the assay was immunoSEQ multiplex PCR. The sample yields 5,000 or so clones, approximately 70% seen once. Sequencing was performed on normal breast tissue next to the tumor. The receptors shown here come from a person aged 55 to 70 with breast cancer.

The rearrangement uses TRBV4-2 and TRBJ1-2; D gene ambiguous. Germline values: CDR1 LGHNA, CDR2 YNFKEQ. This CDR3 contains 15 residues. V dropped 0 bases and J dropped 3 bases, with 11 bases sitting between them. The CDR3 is CASSQDLYEHYGYTF. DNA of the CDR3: TGTGCCAGCAGCCAAGATCTTTATGAACACTATGGCTACACCTTC.

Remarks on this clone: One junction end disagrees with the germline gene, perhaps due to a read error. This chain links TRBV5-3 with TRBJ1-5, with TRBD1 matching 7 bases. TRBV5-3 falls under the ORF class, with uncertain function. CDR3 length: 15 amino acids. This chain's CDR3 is CASSLTGSYNQPQHF. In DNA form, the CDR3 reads TGTGCCAGCAGCTTGACAGGGTCCTACAATCAGCCCCAGCATTTT.

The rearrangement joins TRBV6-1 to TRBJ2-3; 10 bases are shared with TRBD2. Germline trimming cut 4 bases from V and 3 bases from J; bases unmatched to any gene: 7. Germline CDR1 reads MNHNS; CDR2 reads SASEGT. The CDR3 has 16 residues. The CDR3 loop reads CASSVSSGSRTDTQYF. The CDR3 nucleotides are TGTGCCAGCAGTGTCTCTAGCGGGAGCCGGACAGATACGCAGTATTTT.

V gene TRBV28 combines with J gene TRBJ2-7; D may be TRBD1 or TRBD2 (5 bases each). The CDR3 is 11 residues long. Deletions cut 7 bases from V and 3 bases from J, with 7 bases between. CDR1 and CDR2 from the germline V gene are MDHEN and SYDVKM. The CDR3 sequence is CASTGGYEQYF. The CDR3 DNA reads TGTGCCAGCACTGGGGGCTACGAGCAGTACTTC.